The 11 T cell receptor beta chains below were found in one sample sequenced in a study of cytotoxic CD8 clonotypes in ibrutinib-treated CLL. Data came from immunoSEQ multiplex PCR; TCRdb stores just in-frame clones and leaves some out. The data contain 130,000 or so clones, around 77% of them seen just once; the ten biggest clones take up approximately 27%. The sample consisted of PBMCs, taken after 12 months of ibrutinib treatment. Source of these receptors: a human donor with chronic lymphocytic leukemia.

CDR3 residues: CASTSISSSGSHEQYF. The CDR3, as DNA: TGTGCCAGCACTTCTATATCCTCCTCAGGGAGTCACGAGCAGTACTTC. J is TRBJ2-7 and V is TRBV28; D may match TRBD1 or TRBD2 (5 bases each). V dropped 7 bases and J dropped 5 bases, with 24 bases sitting between them. This CDR3 region has 16 residues. Per the germline V gene, CDR1 is MDHEN and CDR2 is SYDVKM. Full variable domain (remainder filled in from reference TRBV28 and TRBJ2-7): DVKVTQSSRYLVKRTGEKVFLECVQDMDHENMFWYRQDPGLGLRLIYFSYDVKMKEKGDIPEGYSVSREKKERFSLILESASTNQTSMYLCASTSISSSGSHEQYFGPGTRLTVT.

In this sample, this clone turned up once. The chain links TRBV7-2 to TRBJ1-1; 8 bases align to TRBD1. J lost 7 bases, V lost 5 bases, and 3 bases had no gene match. The CDR3 totals 12 residues. Germline loops: CDR1 SGHTA, CDR2 FQGNSA. CDR3 coding DNA: TGTGCCAGCAGCAAGGACAGGGTTGAAGCTTTCTTT. Amino acids: CASSKDRVEAFF.

This clone was detected a few times. The chain joins TRBV6-1 to TRBJ1-2; 8 nucleotides align to TRBD1. In germline, CDR1 is MNHNS, CDR2 SASEGT. CDR3 length: 14 residues. Trimming cost V 5 bases and J 8 bases; bases outside gene matches: 10. The CDR3 DNA reads as TGTGCCAGCAGTCAGACAGGGGATGTGAGAGGCTACACCTTC. The encoded protein is CASSQTGDVRGYTF.

Only a few counts were recorded for this clone. The rearrangement links TRBV13 to TRBJ1-1; 7 nucleotides line up with TRBD1. The CDR3 consists of 14 residues. V shed 5 bases, J shed 0 bases, and the junction held 3 bases outside the gene matches. From germline, CDR1 is PRHDT and CDR2 FYEKMQ (reference sequence). The CDR3 sequence is CASSTGQLNTEAFF. The CDR3 nucleotides read TGTGCCAGCAGCACGGGACAGCTGAACACTGAAGCTTTCTTT.

This clone was recorded once. The J gene is TRBJ2-2, the V gene TRBV11-2; 8 nucleotides align to TRBD1. The V and J ends lost 4 bases and 4 bases, in that order; junction bases with no gene match: 5. The CDR3 consists of 15 residues. The germline CDR1 and CDR2 sequences are SGHAT and FQNNGV. The CDR3 nucleotides are TGTGCCAGCAGCTACAGACAGGGGAGCACCGGGGAGCTGTTTTTT. Residues: CASSYRQGSTGELFF.

The rearrangement joins TRBV30 to TRBJ2-7, with 11 positions matching TRBD1. The CDR3 sequence is 14 residues long. After removal of 3 bases from V and 2 bases from J, the junction contained 3 bases not matched to a gene. Per germline, CDR1 GTSNPN and CDR2 SVGIG (reference sequence). CDR3 sequence reads: CAWRGTGGAYEQYF. CDR3 nucleotides: TGTGCCTGGAGAGGGACAGGGGGAGCCTACGAGCAGTACTTC.

This sequence joins TRBV10-3 and TRBJ2-1; no reliable D call. CDR3 length: 13 residues. V lost 7 bases to trimming and J lost 5 bases, with 12 bases between them. CDR1 and CDR2 (germline): ENHRY, SYGVKD. The CDR3 loop reads CAIKVGRDNEQFF. In nucleotides, the CDR3 is TGTGCCATCAAAGTAGGCCGAGACAATGAGCAGTTCTTC.

This sequence joins TRBV6-5 and TRBJ1-3, with D perhaps matching TRBD1 (6 bases). The germline CDR1 and CDR2 sequences are MNHEY and SVGAGI. There are 14 residues in the CDR3. V lost 6 bases and J lost 0, with 9 bases in between. The CDR3 DNA is TGTGCCAGCAGCTGGGACATCTCTGGAAACACCATATATTTT. The encoded protein is CASSWDISGNTIYF.

This clone was seen just once. The genes are TRBV18 and TRBJ1-5; no reliable D call. V was trimmed by 3 bases and J by 6 bases, leaving 15 bases between them. In germline, CDR1 is KGHSH, CDR2 LQKENI. The CDR3 is 15 residues long. The CDR3 here is CASSPQEVLGQPQHF. As DNA, the CDR3 is TGTGCCAGCTCACCGCAGGAAGTTTTGGGTCAGCCCCAGCATTTT.

J is TRBJ2-7 and V is TRBV5-1; D unresolved. The germline gives CDR1 SGHRS, CDR2 YFSETQ. The CDR3 totals 13 residues. The ends were cut back, 0 bases at V and 2 bases at J, with 6 bases in the middle. Here the CDR3 reads CASSLAGPYEQYF. Written as DNA, the CDR3 is TGCGCCAGCAGCTTGGCAGGACCCTACGAGCAGTACTTC.

The rearrangement uses TRBV6-5 and TRBJ2-7; tentatively, D is TRBD2 (6 bases). Germline V gene sequence: CDR1 MNHEY, CDR2 SVGAGI. The CDR3 is 14 residues long. The V end lost 6 bases, the J end lost 4 bases, and 16 bases lay between the germline ends. CDR3 coding DNA: TGTGCCAGCAGCAGACGGGGACTTGCATACGAGCAGTACTTC. As protein: CASSRRGLAYEQYF.